A selection of T cell receptor beta chains follows, all from one sample in a study of Ad26.COV2.S vaccination and SARS-CoV-2 variants. Some clones are missing from TCRdb's copy, which holds only in-frame ones; the method was immunoSEQ multiplex PCR. This table has around 340,000 clones, roughly 90% appearing once. The input for sequencing was peripheral blood, taken in a trial of Ad26.COV2.S vaccine versus placebo. Source of these receptors: a person aged 18-65 years who received the Ad26.COV2.S COVID-19 vaccine or a placebo. The CDR3 runs from the conserved cysteine through the conserved F or W. The D gene is left open where the match is weak. The size entry is marked missing in some rows and otherwise reads once, few, many or a size class.

-	TRBJ2-7	TRBV7-6	few	13	TGTGCCAGCAGCTTAAAGGGGGGAGGCGAGCAGTACTTC	CASSLKGGGEQYF
TRBD2	TRBJ2-2	TRBV5-6	-	18	TGTGCCAGCAACCCGGGACTAGCGGGGGGGCCGAACACCGGGGAGCTGTTTTTT	CASNPGLAGGPNTGELFF
TRBD2	TRBJ2-2	TRBV12-5	-	13	TGTGCTAGTGCCTCCGGGGGGACCGGGGAGCTGTTTTTT	CASASGGTGELFF
-	TRBJ2-3	TRBV4-2	-	16	TGTGCCAGCAGCCAAGGAAGCGCGGCCCAAACAGATACGCAGTATTTT	CASSQGSAAQTDTQYF
TRBD1	TRBJ1-5	TRBV30	-	14	TGTGCCTGGAGTCTTGGACAGGGCAATCAGCCCCAGCATTTT	CAWSLGQGNQPQHF
-	TRBJ2-2	TRBV5-1	-	15	TGCGCCAGCAGCTTGGGCGAGACTGTTGCCGGGGAGCTGTTTTTT	CASSLGETVAGELFF
-	TRBJ2-7	TRBV11-2	once	14	TGTGCCAGCAGCCCCTCTTGGACTGGATACGAGCAGTACTTC	CASSPSWTGYEQYF
-	TRBJ2-5	TRBV9	-	15	TGTGCCAGCAGCGTAGGATGGACAGCCCAAGAGACCCAGTACTTC	CASSVGWTAQETQYF
TRBD1	TRBJ1-1	TRBV3-1/TRBV3-2	-	16	TGTGCCAGCAGCCTAGGTGGACAGGGGTTCGGCACTGAAGCTTTCTTT	CASSLGGQGFGTEAFF
-	TRBJ1-1	TRBV18	-	16	TGTGCCAGCTCACGGAGGACAGCGTCTATGAACACTGAAGCTTTCTTT	CASSRRTASMNTEAFF
-	TRBJ2-7	TRBV30	-	14	TGTGCCTGGAGGTACAGGAGTAGGTCCTACGAGCAGTACTTC	CAWRYRSRSYEQYF
TRBD2	TRBJ2-1	TRBV20-1	-	14	TGCAGTGCTAGTAGCGGGAGGGGGGGCAATGAGCAGTTCTTC	CSASSGRGGNEQFF
-	TRBJ2-3	TRBV6-2/TRBV6-3	-	15	TGTGCCAGCAGCCTCTCACACCACCCCACAGATACGCAGTATTTT	CASSLSHHPTDTQYF
TRBD2	TRBJ2-5	TRBV7-3	-	16	TGTGCCAGCAGCACCACCGGGACTAGCGGGAGAGAGACCCAGTACTTC	CASSTTGTSGRETQYF
TRBD1	TRBJ2-5	TRBV11-3	-	14	TGTGCCAGCAGCCCCCGGACAGGGACGGAGACCCAGTACTTC	CASSPRTGTETQYF
-	TRBJ1-1	TRBV7-2	-	12	TGTGCCAGCAGCTTAGTGGGGGTGAGGGCTTTCTTT	CASSLVGVRAFF
TRBD1	TRBJ2-1	TRBV3-1/TRBV3-2	-	16	TGTGCCAGCAGCCAAGATATGGGACAGATATACAATGAGCAGTTCTTC	CASSQDMGQIYNEQFF
-	TRBJ2-6	TRBV6-2/TRBV6-3	-	15	TGTGCCAGCAGTTACGCCGCCTCTGGGGCCAACGTCCTGACTTTC	CASSYAASGANVLTF
-	TRBJ1-4	TRBV4-1	-	14	TGCGCCAGCAGCACTCTCAGGGGCCGGGAAAAACTGTTTTTT	CASSTLRGREKLFF
-	TRBJ2-3	TRBV18	-	17	TGTGCCAGCTCACCAAGGAAGCACTCCCCCACCACAGATACGCAGTATTTT	CASSPRKHSPTTDTQYF
TRBD1	TRBJ1-5	TRBV5-5	-	14	TGTGCCAGCAGCCGGGGACAGGGCGGGCAGCCCCAGCATTTT	CASSRGQGGQPQHF
TRBD2	TRBJ2-7	TRBV7-2	-	15	TGTGCCAGCAGCGTATTAGCGGGGCGATCCTACGAGCAGTACTTC	CASSVLAGRSYEQYF
TRBD1	TRBJ1-5	TRBV15	once	15	TGTGCCACCAGCAGGGGACAGGGGGTCGGTCAGCCCCAGCATTTT	CATSRGQGVGQPQHF
TRBD2	TRBJ2-5	TRBV2	-	14	TGTGCCGGGGAGGGCTATGACAGACAGGAGACCCAGTACTTC	CAGEGYDRQETQYF
TRBD1	TRBJ2-2	TRBV11-3	-	16	TGTGCCAGCAGCCCACCCGGGACAGGGGCTACCGGGGAGCTGTTTTTT	CASSPPGTGATGELFF
TRBD1	TRBJ1-1	TRBV10-3	-	13	TGTGCCATCAGTGTGAAACAGGGGGCTGAAGCTTTCTTT	CAISVKQGAEAFF
TRBD2	TRBJ2-7	TRBV4-1	-	17	TGCGCCAGCAGCCAAGGACTAGCGGGGGCCCTGACCTACGAGCAGTACTTC	CASSQGLAGALTYEQYF
-	TRBJ2-1	TRBV5-1	-	14	TGCGCCAGCAGCTTGGGCCTGGCTGGGGAAGAGCAGTTCTTC	CASSLGLAGEEQFF
TRBD1	TRBJ1-2	TRBV29-1	-	14	TGCAGCGGTACCCCGGGACAGGGGTCCTATGGCTACACCTTC	CSGTPGQGSYGYTF
-	TRBJ2-4	TRBV28	once	19	TGTGCCAGCAGTTACTCGGACAGAGGAGCTATCGTAGCCAAAAACATTCAGTACTTC	CASSYSDRGAIVAKNIQYF
TRBD2	TRBJ2-5	TRBV24-1	-	13	TGTGCCACCAGTCCGGGGGGAAGCGAGACCCAGTACTTC	CATSPGGSETQYF
TRBD2	TRBJ2-2	TRBV13	once	14	TGTGCCAGCAGCTTGGGACTAGCCACCGGGGAGCTGTTTTTT	CASSLGLATGELFF
-	TRBJ2-7	TRBV21-1	-	13	TGTGCCAGCAGCACTCCCGGGTCCCTCGAGCAGTACTTC	CASSTPGSLEQYF
TRBD1	TRBJ2-1	TRBV28	-	15	TGTGCCAGCAGCCCGAGACAGGGCTTCCCCAATGAGCAGTTCTTC	CASSPRQGFPNEQFF
-	TRBJ2-2	TRBV7-8	-	12	TGTGCCAGCAGCTTAAAGGGAGGGGAGCTGTTTTTT	CASSLKGGELFF
-	TRBJ1-1	TRBV5-6	once	15	TGTGCCAGCAGCGTCAGACAGAACATGAACACTGAAGCTTTCTTT	CASSVRQNMNTEAFF
TRBD1	TRBJ1-5	TRBV27	-	16	TGTGCCAGCAGAGGGACAGGGGCTCGATCGAGTCAGCCCCAGCATTTT	CASRGTGARSSQPQHF
-	TRBJ2-7	TRBV12-3/TRBV12-4	once	13	TGTGCCAGCAGTTTAGCGAGAGGCTACGAGCAGTACTTC	CASSLARGYEQYF
-	TRBJ2-4	TRBV11-2	-	14	TGTGCCAGCAGCCTCTTGAGAGGGAACAACATTCAGTACTTC	CASSLLRGNNIQYF
-	TRBJ1-1	TRBV20-1	-	14	TGCAGTGCTAGTATTCCACGACTGAACACTGAAGCTTTCTTT	CSASIPRLNTEAFF
TRBD2	TRBJ2-5	TRBV12-5	-	15	TGTGCTAGTGGTCAAGGACTAGCGGGAGAAGAGACCCAGTACTTC	CASGQGLAGEETQYF
-	TRBJ2-1	TRBV7-2	-	14	TGTGCCAGCAGCCCGGTGTGGTCCTACAATGAGCAGTTCTTC	CASSPVWSYNEQFF
-	TRBJ1-5	TRBV5-1	-	13	TGCGCCAGCAGCGGCGGGGCTAATCAGCCCCAGCATTTT	CASSGGANQPQHF
TRBD1	TRBJ1-4	TRBV4-3	-	16	TGCGCCAGCAGCCAACGCGGACAGGGGGCAAGTGAAAAACTGTTTTTT	CASSQRGQGASEKLFF
TRBD1	TRBJ2-7	TRBV6-5	-	13	TGTGCCAGCAGTCAGGACAGGGGGCGGGAGCAGTACTTC	CASSQDRGREQYF
-	TRBJ1-1	TRBV30	few	15	TGTGCCTGGAGTGGCAGCCTGACTGGGAACACTGAAGCTTTCTTT	CAWSGSLTGNTEAFF
-	TRBJ2-7	TRBV28	-	13	TGTGCCAGCAGTTTACCCAACCTAAGCGGTGGGTACTTC	CASSLPNLSGGYF
TRBD1	TRBJ2-2	TRBV7-3	-	14	TGTGCCAGCAGCTCGACAGGGGGCACCGGGGAGCTGTTTTTT	CASSSTGGTGELFF
-	TRBJ2-7	TRBV11-3	-	14	TGTGCCAGCAGCTTAGGTTTCGCCTCTTCCGAGCAGTACTTC	CASSLGFASSEQYF
-	TRBJ1-1	TRBV9	-	14	TGTGCCAGCAGCAAGGCTCCCGAGAACACTGAAGCTTTCTTT	CASSKAPENTEAFF
TRBD2	TRBJ2-2	TRBV3-1/TRBV3-2	-	14	TGTGCCAGCAGCCAAATAGCGGGCGGCGGGGAGCTGTTTTTT	CASSQIAGGGELFF
-	TRBJ1-6	TRBV11-3	-	14	TGTGCCAGCAGCTTAAAAGCTGGGAATTCACCCCTCCACTTT	CASSLKAGNSPLHF
-	TRBJ2-1	TRBV10-3	-	14	TGTGCCACTAGCTCGTGGGGGAGCTACAATGAGCAGTTCTTC	CATSSWGSYNEQFF
TRBD1	TRBJ1-2	TRBV7-9	once	13	TGTGCCAGCAGCCTTACAGGGGACTATGGCTACACCTTC	CASSLTGDYGYTF
TRBD2	TRBJ2-5	TRBV28	-	16	TGTGCCAGCAGCCCTAGCCTACTAGCGGGGGAAGAGACCCAGTACTTC	CASSPSLLAGEETQYF
-	TRBJ2-3	TRBV15	-	17	TGTGCCACCAGCAGAGATCTTGCGGGATCCAGCACAGATACGCAGTATTTT	CATSRDLAGSSTDTQYF
TRBD2	TRBJ2-5	TRBV7-3	-	12	TGTGCCAGCAGCTTAGTAGCGGGGACCCAGTACTTC	CASSLVAGTQYF
TRBD1	TRBJ2-5	TRBV10-3	-	18	TGTGCCATCAGTGAGTCCCTCCCAAACAGGGGGCCGGGTGAGACCCAGTACTTC	CAISESLPNRGPGETQYF
-	TRBJ1-5	TRBV6-2/TRBV6-3	-	13	TGTGCCAGCAGTTATCGGCTATATCAGCCCCAGCATTTT	CASSYRLYQPQHF